This T cell receptor beta chain was observed in a study of blood T cell repertoires in COVID-19 (dated by TCRdb to the early 2020s). Regarding the study in general: Samples from collaborators originated in the United States, Italy and Spain and spanned both the acute and convalescent phases of COVID-19. The prospective study material was composed of cDNA or gDNA derived from T cells, B-cell-depleted T cells, or PBMCs. Deeply sampled blood TCRbeta repertoires from subjects exposed to, actively infected with, or recovered from COVID-19 were included in the dataset. The repertoires were released in a freely available public database intended as a resource for research on the immune response to SARS-CoV-2. Samples came from the ongoing ImmuneRACE study (first 160 participants) plus 1,254 subjects from 6 global collaborators. A de-identified subject ID, COVID-19 status, age in years and sex were almost always included in the sample metadata. HLA class I and class II types, where available, came from metadata supplied by the sample provider rather than from assay-based typing.

Remarks on this clone: Its antigen is currently not known. The input lacks base qualities; no much larger clone sits a single base away.

From the germline V gene, CDR1 is MGHDK and CDR2 is SYGVNS. V and J are trimmed by 4 bases and 6 bases, and the gene matches miss 10 bases of the junction. Including the terminal cysteine and phenylalanine, the CDR3 comprises 17 residues. Only CDR3 DNA remains: 51 bases, in frame from the first base. Study-level results and caveats: How much clinical and demographic metadata was included differed by source and by participant, and the metadata was provided uncurated.

TCRbeta CDR3 regions were amplified from genomic DNA by means of the immunoSEQ Assay, a bias-controlled multiplex PCR. On the authors' methods: Within the assay, amplification of reference gene primers was used to estimate how many nucleated cells each sample contained. To quantify the absolute abundance of each unique TCRbeta CDR3 rearrangement, sequence reads were collapsed and filtered. Productive Simpson clonality was computed per sample as the square root of Simpson's diversity index over productive rearrangements. Imported from immuneACCESS, the table was reduced by TCRdb to in-frame sequences with V and J called. These copies leave out some clones; in studies compared against another copy, an unresolved V gene accounts for under half, and the cause of the remainder is not known. V and J calls plus clone size are reproduced from that table; the DNA served to infer D and trimming. This sample is represented by nearly 65,000 clones; 80% to 90% of them were singletons. 12% of the sample comes from the top ten.

Collaborating institutions collected whole blood in K2EDTA tubes following their own protocols. For TCRbeta analysis, collaborators shipped samples as frozen whole blood, isolated PBMCs, or DNA extracted from either of those sample types. The V and J segments used are TRBV25-1 and TRBJ1-3, and TRBD1 matches 12 of the central bases. Sequencing was performed on peripheral blood. The receptor comes from a human donor in a cohort sampled during active COVID-19. The DNA sequence is as follows: TGTGCCAGCAGTGCCGTCCTCGGGACAGGGGGCGAAAACACCATATATTTT. It translates as CASSAVLGTGGENTIYF.